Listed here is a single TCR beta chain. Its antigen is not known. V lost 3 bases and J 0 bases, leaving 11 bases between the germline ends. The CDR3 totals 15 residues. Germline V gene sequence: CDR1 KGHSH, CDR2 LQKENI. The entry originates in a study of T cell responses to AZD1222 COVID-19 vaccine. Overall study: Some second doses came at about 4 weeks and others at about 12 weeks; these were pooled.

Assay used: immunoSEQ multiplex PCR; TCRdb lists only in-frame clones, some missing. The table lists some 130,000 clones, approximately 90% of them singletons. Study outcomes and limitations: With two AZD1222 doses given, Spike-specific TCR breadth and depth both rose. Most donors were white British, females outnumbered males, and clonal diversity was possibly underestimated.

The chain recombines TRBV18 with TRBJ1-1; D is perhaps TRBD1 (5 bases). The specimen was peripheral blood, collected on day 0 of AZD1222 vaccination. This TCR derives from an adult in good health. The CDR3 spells CASSPGQGMNTEAFF. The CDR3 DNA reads TGTGCCAGCTCACCGGGGCAGGGTATGAACACTGAAGCTTTCTTT. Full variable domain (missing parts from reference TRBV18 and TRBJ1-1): NAGVMQNPRHLVRRRGQEARLRCSPMKGHSHVYWYRQLPEEGLKFMVYLQKENIIDESGMPKERFSAEFPKEGPSILRIQQVVRGDSAAYFCASSPGQGMNTEAFFGQGTRLTVV.